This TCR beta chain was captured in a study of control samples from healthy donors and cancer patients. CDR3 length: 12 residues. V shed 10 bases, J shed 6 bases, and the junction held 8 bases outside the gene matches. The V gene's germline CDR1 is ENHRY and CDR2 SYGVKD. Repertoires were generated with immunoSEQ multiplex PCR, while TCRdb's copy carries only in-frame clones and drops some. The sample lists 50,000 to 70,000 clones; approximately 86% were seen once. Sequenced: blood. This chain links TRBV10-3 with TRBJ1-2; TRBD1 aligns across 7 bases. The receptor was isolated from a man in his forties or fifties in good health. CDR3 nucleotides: TGTGCCAGCCAGGGGGAAAGGGATGGCTACACCTTC. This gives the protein CASQGERDGYTF.